The TCR beta chain described here comes from a study of CD8+CD57+ T cells in acquired aplastic anemia. TCR beta VDJ and CDR3 profiles were obtained from a genomic DNA template. TCRdb reprocessed the reads via MiXCR and lists one record per CDR3 protein. The table shows under 350,000 distinct CDR3 sequences, with around three fifths occurring only once. The CDR3 has 14 amino acids. Germline CDR1 SGHVS, CDR2 FQNEAQ. The receptor was isolated from a human donor with severe aplastic anemia or a healthy control (not recorded which). The chain is built from TRBV7-8 and TRBJ2-7, with D possibly matching TRBD2 (5 bases). The J call could be wrong; TRBJ2-1 is a better fit for the DNA end. The sequencing sample was made of sorted CD4+, CD8+, or CD8+CD57+ T cells (not recorded which) from PBMCs. CDR3 in amino acids: CASSLERVDAEQFF. The CDR3 DNA follows: TGTGCCAGCAGCTTAGAGAGGGTAGACGCTGAGCAGTTCTTC.